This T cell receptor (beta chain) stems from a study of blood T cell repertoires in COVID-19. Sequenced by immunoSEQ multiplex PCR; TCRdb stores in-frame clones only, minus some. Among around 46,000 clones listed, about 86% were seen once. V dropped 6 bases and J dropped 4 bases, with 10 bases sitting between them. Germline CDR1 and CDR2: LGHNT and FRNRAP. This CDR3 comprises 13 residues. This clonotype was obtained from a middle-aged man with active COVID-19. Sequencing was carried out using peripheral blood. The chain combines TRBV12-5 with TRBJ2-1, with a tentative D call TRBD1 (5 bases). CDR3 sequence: CASGLGPYNEQFF. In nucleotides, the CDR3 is TGTGCTAGTGGGCTGGGGCCGTACAATGAGCAGTTCTTC.